This note documents a single TCR beta chain sequence. Antigen specificity is unknown. The data were obtained in a study of blood T cells in healthy people across ages. A second PCR, run for about 7 to 11 cycles, used a sample-barcoded 5' primer plus a J-beta primer mix. Every cDNA molecule carried a tag from a template-switch adaptor bearing 12 random nucleotides. Every sample gave at least 2.5 million paired-end reads containing CDR3. TCRdb re-called the 5' RACE reads through MiXCR, storing one row per CDR3 protein. The sample yields about 760,000 distinct CDR3 sequences, about 56% seen once. Study-level points and caveats: Possibly confounding the expanded clonotype changes was the fact that donor CMV status was unknown.

The CDR3 runs to 15 residues. The germline V gene has CDR1 DFQATT and CDR2 SNEGSKA (reference sequence). Between the trimmed V and J ends, which lost 2 bases and 1 base, there was a span of 13 bases. Sequenced material: blood. The clonotype was recovered from a man in his forties in good health. The chain combines TRBV20-1 with TRBJ2-3; possibly TRBD2 for D (6 bases). The CDR3 protein is CSARNMGGRTDTQYF. The CDR3 DNA sequence: TGCAGTGCTAGAAACATGGGGGGTCGCACAGATACGCAGTATTTT.